Reported below is one T cell receptor beta chain. What it recognizes is unknown. This record belongs to a study of T cell repertoires in cytomegalovirus infection. Whole-study findings and limits: There were carriers of CMV plus the relevant HLA, and cumulative public TCR beta family frequency identified them.

From the reads, TCRdb called clonotypes with MiXCR, one entry per CDR3 protein. The repertoire has approximately 630,000 distinct CDR3 sequences, 20% to 30% of them found once; the top ten carry approximately 8.2%. Germline values: CDR1 LGHNA, CDR2 YSLEER. Trimming removed 0 bases from V and 0 bases from J, with 18 bases in between. CDR3 size: 19 residues. V is TRBV4-3 and J is TRBJ2-1, with unresolved D. The sequence came from a human donor in good health (CMV status not recorded). Some clones in this sample may be carry-over from other donors' samples. Material for sequencing was CD8+ T cells from PBMCs. CDR3: CASSQDYVLGVGSYNEQFF. CDR3 nucleotide sequence: TGCGCCAGCAGCCAAGATTACGTTCTTGGGGTAGGCTCCTACAATGAGCAGTTCTTC.